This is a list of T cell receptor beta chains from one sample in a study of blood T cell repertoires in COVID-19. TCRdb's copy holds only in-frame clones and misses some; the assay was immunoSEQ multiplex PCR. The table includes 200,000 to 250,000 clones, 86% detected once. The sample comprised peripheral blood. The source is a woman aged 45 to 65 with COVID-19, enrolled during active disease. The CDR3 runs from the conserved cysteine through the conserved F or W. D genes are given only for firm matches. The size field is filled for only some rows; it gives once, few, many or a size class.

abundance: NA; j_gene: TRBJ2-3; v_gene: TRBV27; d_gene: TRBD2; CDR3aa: CATTLAGNTDTQYF; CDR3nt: TGTGCCACCACTTTAGCGGGGAATACAGATACGCAGTATTTT
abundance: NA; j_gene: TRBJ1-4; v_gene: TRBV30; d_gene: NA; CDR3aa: CAWAAGTAREKLFF; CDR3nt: TGTGCCTGGGCCGCCGGGACTGCCCGTGAAAAACTGTTTTTT
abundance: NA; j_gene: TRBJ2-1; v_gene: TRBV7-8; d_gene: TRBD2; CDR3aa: CASSLGSASGGFYNEQFF; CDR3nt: TGTGCCAGCAGCTTAGGGTCGGCTAGCGGGGGCTTCTACAATGAGCAGTTCTTC
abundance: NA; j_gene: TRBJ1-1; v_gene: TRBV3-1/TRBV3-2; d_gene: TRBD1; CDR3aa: CASSLGQGSTEAFF; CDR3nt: TGTGCCAGCAGCCTGGGACAGGGGAGCACTGAAGCTTTCTTT
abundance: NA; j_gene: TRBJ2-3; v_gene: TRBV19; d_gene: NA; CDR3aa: CASSIGRQRLTDTQYF; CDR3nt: TGTGCCAGTAGTATAGGTCGACAGCGACTCACAGATACGCAGTATTTT
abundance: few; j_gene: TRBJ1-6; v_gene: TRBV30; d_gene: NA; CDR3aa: CASAGGQYSPLHF; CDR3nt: TGTGCCTCGGCCGGGGGGCAGTATTCACCCCTCCACTTT
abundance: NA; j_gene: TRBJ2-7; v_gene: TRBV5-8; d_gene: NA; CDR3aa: CASSLFDSSYEQYF; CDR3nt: TGTGCCAGCAGCTTGTTTGACAGCTCCTACGAGCAGTACTTC
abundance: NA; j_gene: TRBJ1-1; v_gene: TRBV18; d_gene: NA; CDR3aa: CASSRHADTEAFF; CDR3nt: TGTGCCAGCTCACGACATGCAGACACTGAAGCTTTCTTT
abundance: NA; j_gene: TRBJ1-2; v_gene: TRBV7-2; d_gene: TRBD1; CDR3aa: CASSLTWTGDHGYTF; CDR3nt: TGTGCCAGCAGCTTAACCTGGACAGGGGATCATGGCTACACCTTC
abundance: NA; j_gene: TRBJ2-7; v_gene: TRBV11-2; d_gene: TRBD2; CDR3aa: CASSPGLAGGRIYEQYF; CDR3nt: TGTGCCAGCAGCCCCGGACTAGCGGGGGGGCGAATCTACGAGCAGTACTTC
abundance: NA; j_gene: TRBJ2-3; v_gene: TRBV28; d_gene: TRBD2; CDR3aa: CASTRLAGDVGLYF; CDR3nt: TGTGCCAGCACACGACTAGCGGGGGACGTTGGTCTGTATTTT
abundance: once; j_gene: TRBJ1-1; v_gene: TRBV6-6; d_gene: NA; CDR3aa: CASSLPTGLRNTEAFF; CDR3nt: TGTGCCAGCAGTTTACCCACGGGACTCCGGAACACTGAAGCTTTCTTT
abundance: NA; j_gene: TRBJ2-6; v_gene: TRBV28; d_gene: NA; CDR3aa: CASSLGLSGANVLTF; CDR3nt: TGTGCCAGCAGTTTAGGGCTCTCTGGGGCCAACGTCCTGACTTTC
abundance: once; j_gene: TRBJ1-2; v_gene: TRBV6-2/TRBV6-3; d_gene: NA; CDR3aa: CASSYSETGRGYTF; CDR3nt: TGTGCCAGCAGTTACTCCGAAACAGGGCGAGGCTACACCTTC
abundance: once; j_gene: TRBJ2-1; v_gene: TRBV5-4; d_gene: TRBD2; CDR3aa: CASSTGTRMYEQFF; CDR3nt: TGTGCCAGCAGCACCGGGACTAGGATGTATGAGCAGTTCTTC
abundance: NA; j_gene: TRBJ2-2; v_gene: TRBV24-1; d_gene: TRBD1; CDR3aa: CATSGQGAKNTGELFF; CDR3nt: TGTGCCACCAGTGGACAGGGGGCTAAGAACACCGGGGAGCTGTTTTTT
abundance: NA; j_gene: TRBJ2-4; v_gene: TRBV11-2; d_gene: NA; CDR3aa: CASSQPGLSENIQYF; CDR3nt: TGTGCCAGCAGCCAACCGGGACTTTCAGAAAACATTCAGTACTTC
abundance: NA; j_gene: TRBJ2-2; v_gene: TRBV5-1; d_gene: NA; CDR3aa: CASSHSRGLGTGELFF; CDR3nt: TGCGCCAGCAGTCACTCCAGGGGATTAGGGACCGGGGAGCTGTTTTTT
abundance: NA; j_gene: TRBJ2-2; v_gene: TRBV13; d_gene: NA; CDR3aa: CASSPRSGELFF; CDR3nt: TGTGCCAGCAGCCCCCGGTCCGGGGAGCTGTTTTTT
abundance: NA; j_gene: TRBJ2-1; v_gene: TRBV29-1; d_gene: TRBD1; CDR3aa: CSVEGRGTYNEQFF; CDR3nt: TGCAGCGTTGAGGGCAGGGGGACCTACAATGAGCAGTTCTTC
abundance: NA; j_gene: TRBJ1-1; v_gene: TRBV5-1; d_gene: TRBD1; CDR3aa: CASSQTGKVNTEAFF; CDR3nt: TGCGCCAGCAGCCAGACAGGGAAGGTGAACACTGAAGCTTTCTTT
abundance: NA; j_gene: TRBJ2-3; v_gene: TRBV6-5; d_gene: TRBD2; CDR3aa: CASGAGGSTDTQYF; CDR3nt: TGTGCCAGCGGGGCGGGGGGTAGCACAGATACGCAGTATTTT
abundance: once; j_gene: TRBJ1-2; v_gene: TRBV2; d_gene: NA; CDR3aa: CASSSGTWDYGYTF; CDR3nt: TGTGCCAGCAGCTCCGGGACATGGGACTATGGCTACACCTTC
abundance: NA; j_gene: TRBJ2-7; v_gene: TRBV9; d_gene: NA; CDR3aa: CASSVGGGPENEQYF; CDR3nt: TGTGCCAGCAGCGTAGGTGGGGGCCCCGAAAACGAGCAGTACTTC
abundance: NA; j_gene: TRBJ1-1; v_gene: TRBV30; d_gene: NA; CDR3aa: CAWRRVTTEAFF; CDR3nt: TGTGCCTGGAGGAGGGTCACCACTGAAGCTTTCTTT
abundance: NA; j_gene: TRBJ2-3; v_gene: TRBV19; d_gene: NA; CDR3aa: CASSPSLRDTDTQYF; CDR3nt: TGTGCCAGTAGTCCCAGTCTCAGGGACACAGATACGCAGTATTTT
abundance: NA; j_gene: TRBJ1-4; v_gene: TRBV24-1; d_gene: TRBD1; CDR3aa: CATSDLPGQGERKLFF; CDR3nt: TGTGCCACCAGTGATTTGCCGGGACAGGGGGAGAGAAAACTGTTTTTT
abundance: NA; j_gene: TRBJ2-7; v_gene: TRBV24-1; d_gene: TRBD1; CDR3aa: CATSDSRQGSYEQYF; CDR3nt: TGTGCCACCAGTGATTCCAGACAGGGGTCATACGAGCAGTACTTC
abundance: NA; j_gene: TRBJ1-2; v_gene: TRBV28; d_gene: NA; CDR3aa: CASSLIQTARANYGYTF; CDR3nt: TGTGCCAGCAGTTTAATCCAGACAGCTAGAGCCAACTATGGCTACACCTTC
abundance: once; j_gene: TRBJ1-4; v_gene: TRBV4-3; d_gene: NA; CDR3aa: CASSAGPLGLLGEKLFF; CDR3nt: TGCGCCAGCAGCGCCGGTCCTCTCGGACTCCTAGGTGAAAAACTGTTTTTT
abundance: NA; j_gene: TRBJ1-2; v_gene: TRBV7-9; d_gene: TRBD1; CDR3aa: CASSGTAANYGYTF; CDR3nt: TGTGCCAGCAGTGGGACAGCTGCTAACTATGGCTACACCTTC
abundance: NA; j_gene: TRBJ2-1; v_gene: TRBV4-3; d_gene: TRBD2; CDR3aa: CASSQDWSGGSFSYNEQFF; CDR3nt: TGCGCCAGCAGCCAAGATTGGAGCGGGGGTTCCTTCTCCTACAATGAGCAGTTCTTC
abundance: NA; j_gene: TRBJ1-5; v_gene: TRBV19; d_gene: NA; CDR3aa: CASSIGGALSQPQHF; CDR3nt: TGTGCCAGTAGTATTGGGGGGGCTCTGAGTCAGCCCCAGCATTTT
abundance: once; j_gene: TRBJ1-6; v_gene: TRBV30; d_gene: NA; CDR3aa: CASLWGGNNSPLHF; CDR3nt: TGTGCCTCCCTTTGGGGGGGAAATAATTCACCCCTCCACTTT
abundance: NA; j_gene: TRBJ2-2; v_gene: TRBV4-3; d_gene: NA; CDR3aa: CASSQVLSGNLGGELFF; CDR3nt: TGCGCCAGCAGCCAGGTCTTATCAGGCAATCTGGGCGGGGAGCTGTTTTTT
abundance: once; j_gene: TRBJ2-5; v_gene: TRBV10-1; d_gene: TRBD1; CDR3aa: CASSESHRGPQYF; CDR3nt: TGCGCCAGCAGTGAGTCGCACAGGGGGCCCCAGTACTTC
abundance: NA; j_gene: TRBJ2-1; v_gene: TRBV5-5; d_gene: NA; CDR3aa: CASSFSGGRANEQFF; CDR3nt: TGTGCCAGCAGCTTCAGTGGAGGAAGGGCAAATGAGCAGTTCTTC
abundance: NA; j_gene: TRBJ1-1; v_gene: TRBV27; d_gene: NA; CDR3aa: CASRLRETEAFF; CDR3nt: TGTGCCAGCAGACTACGGGAAACTGAAGCTTTCTTT
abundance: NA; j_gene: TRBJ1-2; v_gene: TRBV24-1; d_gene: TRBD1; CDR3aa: CATNAGGNYGYTF; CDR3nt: TGTGCCACCAACGCAGGGGGCAACTATGGCTACACCTTC
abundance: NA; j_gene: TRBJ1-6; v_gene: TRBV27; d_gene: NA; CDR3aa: CASSLGGQYNSPLHF; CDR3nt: TGTGCCAGCAGTTTGGGTGGACAGTATAATTCACCCCTCCACTTT
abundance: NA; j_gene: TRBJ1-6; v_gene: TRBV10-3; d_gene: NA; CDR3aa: CAIHGGGNSPLHF; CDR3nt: TGTGCCATCCACGGGGGAGGGAATTCACCCCTCCACTTT
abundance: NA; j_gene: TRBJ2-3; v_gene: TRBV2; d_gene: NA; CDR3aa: CASSPSADTQYF; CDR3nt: TGTGCCAGCAGTCCCTCCGCAGATACGCAGTATTTT
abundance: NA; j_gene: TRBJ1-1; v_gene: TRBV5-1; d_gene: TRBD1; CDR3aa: CASSLGTGWDAEAFF; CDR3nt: TGCGCCAGCAGCCTCGGGACAGGGTGGGACGCTGAAGCTTTCTTT
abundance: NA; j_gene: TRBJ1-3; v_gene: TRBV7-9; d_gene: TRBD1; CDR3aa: CASSTLDRFFSGNTIYF; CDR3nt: TGTGCCAGCAGCACCCTGGACAGGTTCTTTTCTGGAAACACCATATATTTT
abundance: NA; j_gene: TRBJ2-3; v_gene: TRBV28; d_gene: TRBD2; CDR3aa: CASTPLSSGGRTDTQYF; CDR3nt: TGTGCCAGCACCCCGTTATCTAGCGGGGGTAGGACAGATACGCAGTATTTT
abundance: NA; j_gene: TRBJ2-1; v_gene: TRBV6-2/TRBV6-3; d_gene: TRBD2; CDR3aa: CASSQRGDEQFF; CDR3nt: TGTGCCAGCAGCCAGCGGGGCGATGAGCAGTTCTTC
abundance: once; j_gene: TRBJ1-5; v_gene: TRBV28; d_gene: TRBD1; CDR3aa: CASSPIGTGNQPQHF; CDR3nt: TGTGCCAGCAGTCCGATCGGGACAGGGAATCAGCCCCAGCATTTT
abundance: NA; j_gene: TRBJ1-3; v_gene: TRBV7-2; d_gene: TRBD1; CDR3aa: CASSLVQGGTFPGNTIYF; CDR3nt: TGTGCCAGCAGCTTAGTACAGGGGGGCACATTTCCCGGAAACACCATATATTTT
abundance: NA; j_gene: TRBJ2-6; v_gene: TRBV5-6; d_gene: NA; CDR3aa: CASSLEAGAGANVLTF; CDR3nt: TGTGCCAGCAGCTTGGAGGCCGGAGCTGGGGCCAACGTCCTGACTTTC
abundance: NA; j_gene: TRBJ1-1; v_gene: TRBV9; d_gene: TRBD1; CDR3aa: CASSVGQGQGGREAFF; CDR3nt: TGTGCCAGCAGCGTAGGACAAGGGCAGGGGGGCAGGGAAGCTTTCTTT
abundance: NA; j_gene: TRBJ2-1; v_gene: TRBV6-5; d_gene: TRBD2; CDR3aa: CASSPTLLGGRAQFF; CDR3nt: TGTGCCAGCAGTCCAACCTTGTTGGGGGGGAGGGCTCAGTTCTTC